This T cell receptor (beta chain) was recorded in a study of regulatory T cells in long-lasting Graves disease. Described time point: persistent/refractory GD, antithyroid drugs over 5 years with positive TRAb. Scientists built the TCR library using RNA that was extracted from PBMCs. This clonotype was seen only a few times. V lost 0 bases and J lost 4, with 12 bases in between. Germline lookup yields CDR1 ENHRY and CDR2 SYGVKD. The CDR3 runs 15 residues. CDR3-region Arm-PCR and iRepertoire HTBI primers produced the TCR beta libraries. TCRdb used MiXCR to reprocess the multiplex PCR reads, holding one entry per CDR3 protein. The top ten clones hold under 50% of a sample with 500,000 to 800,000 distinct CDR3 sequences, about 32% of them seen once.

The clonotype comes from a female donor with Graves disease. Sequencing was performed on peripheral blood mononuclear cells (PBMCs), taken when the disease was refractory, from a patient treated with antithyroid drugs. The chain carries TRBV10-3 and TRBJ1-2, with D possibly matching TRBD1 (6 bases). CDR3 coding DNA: TGTGCCATCAGTGAGTCCAACAGGGAAGGCTATGGCTACACCTTC. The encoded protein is CAISESNREGYGYTF.